This passage covers 24 T cell receptor beta chains from one sample sequenced in a study of response to subunit inactivated influenza vaccine. Each CDR3 protein gets one entry after TCRdb re-called the RT-PCR reads with MiXCR. The sample shows more than 400,000 distinct CDR3 sequences, around 9.9% of them seen only once. Material: PBMCs from blood, obtained roughly 48 days after vaccination. The receptors here all came from a man in his fifties who received an inactivated influenza vaccine.

The J gene is TRBJ2-1, the V gene TRBV11-2, with D perhaps matching TRBD2 (5 bases). Germline V gene sequence: CDR1 SGHAT, CDR2 FQNNGV. CDR3 length equals 13 residues. Trimming removed 4 bases from V and 14 bases from J, with 18 bases in between. The CDR3 loop is CASSSPGVSDKFF. CDR3 coding DNA: TGTGCCAGCAGCTCCCCTGGGGTTAGCGACAAGTTCTTC.

The chain links TRBV6-2 or TRBV6-3 to TRBJ2-7; the D gene is possibly TRBD2 (5 bases). Trimming took off 3 bases at V and 3 bases at J, with 24 bases between the two ends. CDR3 size: 18 residues. Germline lookup yields CDR1 MNHEY and CDR2 SVGEGT. This CDR3 is CASSYLFSASLEGYEQYF. CDR3 bases: TGTGCCAGCAGTTATTTGTTCTCGGCGAGCTTAGAGGGCTACGAGCAGTACTTC.

This clonotype was detected only a few times. The CDR3 sequence: CASSYSSRGGNQPQHF. In DNA form, the CDR3 reads TGTGCCAGCAGTTACTCGAGTCGGGGAGGCAATCAGCCCCAGCATTTT. The rearrangement uses TRBV6-5 and TRBJ1-5; D remains ambiguous. Germline loops: CDR1 MNHEY, CDR2 SVGAGI. The CDR3 is made up of 16 amino acids. V gave up 0 bases and J gave up 2 bases, with 11 bases separating them.

This clonotype was found a few times. The V and J genes are TRBV20-1 and TRBJ2-1; a possible D gene is TRBD2 (6 bases). The CDR3 has 15 amino acids. The V gene's germline CDR1 is DFQATT and CDR2 SNEGSKA (reference sequence). The ends were cut back, 6 bases at V and 0 bases at J, with 15 bases in the middle. The CDR3 protein is CSAPQAGSSYNEQFF. CDR3 DNA sequence: TGCAGTGCCCCCCAAGCCGGGAGCTCCTACAATGAGCAGTTCTTC.

This clonotype came up many times. The V and J genes are TRBV12-3 or TRBV12-4 and TRBJ2-7, with D perhaps TRBD1 (5 bases). This CDR3 is 12 amino acids long. Trimming pared 3 bases from V and 6 bases from J, leaving 9 bases between. The CDR3: CASSLSGLEQYF. CDR3 DNA: TGTGCCAGCAGTTTGTCAGGGCTCGAGCAGTACTTC.

At least ten counts were recorded for this clonotype. The gene calls are TRBV11-2 and TRBJ2-7; D might be TRBD1 (5 bases). Between the trimmed V and J ends, which lost 3 bases and 4 bases, there was a span of 16 bases. Germline V CDR1 and CDR2: SGHAT, FQNNGV. CDR3 length: 15 amino acids. CDR3 DNA: TGTGCCAGCAGCTTCTTAGGGGCACGCCCGTACGAGCAGTACTTC. Amino acid sequence: CASSFLGARPYEQYF.

The V call is TRBV18, the J call TRBJ1-5, with D unresolved. Germline-derived CDR1 and CDR2 are KGHSH and LQKENI. The CDR3 is made up of 13 amino acids. Trimming removed 5 bases at V and 4 bases at J, with 9 bases between. The CDR3 sequence is CASSEGKNQPQHF. As DNA, the CDR3 is TGTGCCAGCTCAGAGGGAAAGAATCAGCCCCAGCATTTT. Using reference TRBV18 and TRBJ1-5 for the parts outside the CDR3, the full variable domain is NAGVMQNPRHLVRRRGQEARLRCSPMKGHSHVYWYRQLPEEGLKFMVYLQKENIIDESGMPKERFSAEFPKEGPSILRIQQVVRGDSAAYFCASSEGKNQPQHFGDGTRLSIL.

This clonotype was seen ten or more times. V and J are TRBV12-3 or TRBV12-4 and TRBJ1-1, with TRBD1 identical over 7 bases. The CDR3 runs 11 residues. V shed 7 bases, J shed 6 bases, and the junction held 2 bases outside the gene matches. CDR3 protein: CASMTGSEAFF. The CDR3 coding sequence is TGTGCCAGCATGACAGGGTCTGAAGCTTTCTTT.

The genes are TRBV28 and TRBJ2-2; no reliable D call. The germline V gene encodes CDR1 MDHEN and CDR2 SYDVKM. V was pared by 6 bases and J by 5 bases, with 7 bases between. The CDR3 has 12 residues. CDR3 sequence (DNA): TGTGCCAGCAGAATAGTTACCGGGGAGCTGTTTTTT. Amino acid sequence: CASRIVTGELFF. Using reference TRBV28 and TRBJ2-2 for the parts outside the CDR3, the full variable domain is DVKVTQSSRYLVKRTGEKVFLECVQDMDHENMFWYRQDPGLGLRLIYFSYDVKMKEKGDIPEGYSVSREKKERFSLILESASTNQTSMYLCASRIVTGELFFGEGSRLTVL.

This clonotype was picked up a small number of times. The V and J genes are TRBV4-3 and TRBJ2-1; D uncertain. This CDR3 is 15 amino acids long. V was pared by 4 bases and J by 0 bases, with 10 bases between. In germline, CDR1 is LGHNA, CDR2 YSLEER. The CDR3 reads CASSPLLYSYNEQFF. CDR3 sequence (DNA): TGCGCCAGCAGCCCCCTACTATACTCCTACAATGAGCAGTTCTTC.

J is TRBJ2-1 and V is TRBV10-3; 7 bases line up with TRBD2. CDR3 length: 13 amino acids. Germline lookup yields CDR1 ENHRY and CDR2 SYGVKD. The V and J ends lost 10 bases and 8 bases, in that order; junction bases with no gene match: 11. CDR3 in DNA: TGTGCCACCGGCGGGGGTGCGGTCTATGAGCAGTTCTTC. As protein: CATGGGAVYEQFF.

A few counts support this clonotype. The gene calls are TRBV6-5 and TRBJ2-2, with TRBD2 matching over 16 bases. CDR1 is MNHEY and CDR2 is SVGAGI in the germline V gene. The V gene end was trimmed by 0 bases and the J gene end by 3 bases; junction bases not matched to a gene: 10. The CDR3 has 21 amino acids. CDR3 loop: CASSYSISGLAGGPDTGELFF. CDR3 sequence (DNA): TGTGCCAGCAGTTACTCGATTTCGGGACTAGCGGGAGGGCCTGACACCGGGGAGCTGTTTTTT.

The chain couples TRBV4-2 to TRBJ2-1, with D hard to call. The CDR3 is made up of 16 amino acids. Per germline, CDR1 LGHNA and CDR2 YNFKEQ. V gave up 1 base and J gave up 6 bases, with 16 bases separating them. CDR3 nucleotides: TGTGCCAGCAGCCAAGTGGGCGGTTTACAACCCAATGAGCAGTTCTTC. Its protein is CASSQVGGLQPNEQFF.

This clonotype showed up just a few times. V is TRBV7-9 and J is TRBJ2-1; 11 bases map to TRBD2. Germline CDR1 is SEHNR and CDR2 is FQNEAQ (reference sequence). The CDR3 sequence is 17 residues long. J was trimmed by 0 bases and V by 8 bases; bases with no gene match: 9. The CDR3 nucleotides are TGTGCCAGCGGACTAGCGGGCAGGTCCAGCTCCTACAATGAGCAGTTCTTC. It is translated as CASGLAGRSSSYNEQFF.

This clonotype was seen a handful of times. The chain employs TRBV20-1 and TRBJ2-3; D possibly uses TRBD1 or TRBD2 (5 bases each). V lost 5 bases to trimming and J lost 4 bases, with 19 bases between them. The CDR3 totals 15 residues. In germline, CDR1 is DFQATT, CDR2 SNEGSKA (reference sequence). Here the CDR3 reads CSADRDLASPDTQYF. The CDR3 bases are TGCAGTGCTGACCGGGACCTAGCCTCCCCAGATACGCAGTATTTT.

This clonotype was detected a few times. The chain combines TRBV29-1 with TRBJ2-1; D is undetermined. CDR1 and CDR2 (germline): SQVTM, ANQGSEA. Between the trimmed V and J ends, which lost 7 bases and 3 bases, there was a span of 13 bases. The CDR3 totals 13 residues. CDR3 residues: CSANLGLYNEQFF. The CDR3 DNA sequence: TGCAGCGCCAATCTAGGGCTCTACAATGAGCAGTTCTTC.

The chain combines TRBV20-1 with TRBJ2-6; D is possibly TRBD1 (6 bases). The length of the CDR3 is 15 residues. The germline gives CDR1 DFQATT, CDR2 SNEGSKA (reference sequence). Trimming stripped 2 bases from V and 2 bases from J, with 10 bases between. CDR3 residues: CSARPQGTGANVLTF. The CDR3 DNA reads TGCAGTGCTAGACCACAGGGAACTGGGGCCAACGTCCTGACTTTC.

This clonotype was recorded many times. The rearrangement links TRBV4-2 to TRBJ1-2; no reliable D call. V was trimmed by 3 bases and J by 0 bases, leaving 11 bases between them. The CDR3 runs to 15 residues. Looked up from germline, CDR1 is LGHNA and CDR2 is YNFKEQ. CDR3 nucleotide sequence: TGTGCCAGCAGCCAGAGAATTGAGGCTAACTATGGCTACACCTTC. This translates into CASSQRIEANYGYTF.

This clonotype was seen only a few times. The rearrangement uses TRBV7-2 and TRBJ1-2; 8 bases agree with TRBD1. The germline V gene encodes CDR1 SGHTA and CDR2 FQGNSA. The J segment lost 4 bases and the V segment lost 4 bases, leaving 11 bases of the junction unmatched. The CDR3 totals 16 residues. The CDR3 sequence: CASSSRTGGTGYGYTF. For the CDR3, the DNA is TGTGCCAGCAGCTCACGGACTGGGGGGACAGGCTATGGCTACACCTTC. Combining the CDR3 with reference TRBV7-2 and TRBJ1-2 gives the whole variable domain GAGVSQSPSNKVTEKGKDVELRCDPISGHTALYWYRQSLGQGLEFLIYFQGNSAPDKSGLPSDRFSAERTGGSVSTLTIQRTQQEDSAVYLCASSSRTGGTGYGYTFGSGTRLTVV.

The chain joins TRBV10-3 to TRBJ2-7; 8 bases fit TRBD2. This CDR3 has 12 residues. Germline V CDR1 and CDR2: ENHRY, SYGVKD. V shed 10 bases, J shed 3 bases, and the junction held 5 bases outside the gene matches. The CDR3 sequence: CATGGKLYEQYF. In DNA, the CDR3 is TGTGCCACGGGGGGGAAACTCTACGAGCAGTACTTC.

This clonotype was observed many times. The gene calls are TRBV20-1 and TRBJ1-3, with D tentatively TRBD1 (5 bases). CDR3 length equals 13 residues. The V gene lost 3 bases and the J gene lost 6 bases, with 12 bases spanning the gap. CDR1 DFQATT and CDR2 SNEGSKA come from the germline V gene (reference sequence). CDR3 protein: CSASLGRENTIYF. The DNA of the CDR3 is TGCAGTGCTAGCCTCGGCAGGGAAAACACCATATATTTT.

This clonotype was found many times. CDR3 in DNA: TGTGCCAGCAGTATGGGACCGGGACGTAATTCACCCCTCCACTTT. Its translation: CASSMGPGRNSPLHF. The chain carries TRBV12-3 or TRBV12-4 and TRBJ1-6, with D possibly matching TRBD1 (5 bases). The CDR3 has 15 amino acids. V lost 5 bases to trimming and J lost 6 bases, with 14 bases between them.

This clonotype was counted a few times. The chain links TRBV12-3 or TRBV12-4 to TRBJ2-2; TRBD2 aligns across 8 bases. The V segment lost 3 bases and the J segment 6 bases; nucleotides outside the gene matches: 12. This CDR3 has 17 residues. CDR3 sequence (DNA): TGTGCCAGCAGTTTGGGGGGGGGACTAGTATTCGCCGGGGAGCTGTTTTTT. Its protein is CASSLGGGLVFAGELFF.

V and J are TRBV12-5 and TRBJ2-7; TRBD2 matches 11 bases. The J segment lost 6 bases and the V segment lost 0 bases, leaving 4 bases of the junction unmatched. CDR1 is LGHNT and CDR2 is FRNRAP in the germline V gene. The CDR3 covers 15 residues. This CDR3 reads CASGLVGLAETEQYF. The DNA of the CDR3 is TGTGCTAGTGGTTTGGTGGGACTAGCGGAGACCGAGCAGTACTTC.